Listed here are 7 T cell receptor beta chains from one sample, sequenced in a study of control samples from healthy donors and cancer patients (dated by TCRdb to the early 2020s). Receptor amplification or capture employed the immunoSEQ multiplex PCR assay. This immuneACCESS table, as held by TCRdb, lists in-frame sequences with V and J called but not all clones. Of the missing ones, under half trace to an unresolved V gene in checked studies; the others have no known cause. The sample yields about 130,000 clones; 80% to 95% were counted once. The top ten clones comprise about 2.6% of the sample. The material sequenced was blood. These receptors were obtained from a young man in good health.

The J gene is TRBJ2-6, the V gene TRBV5-1, with 7 nucleotides matching TRBD2. Looked up from germline, CDR1 is SGHRS and CDR2 is YFSETQ. The CDR3 runs to 17 residues. V lost 3 bases and J lost 2; bases outside the gene matches: 8. CDR3 DNA sequence: TGCGCCAGCAGCTGGGGGGGAACCCCTGCTGGGGCCAACGTCCTGACTTTC. Protein: CASSWGGTPAGANVLTF. Full variable domain (rest looked up from reference TRBV5-1 and TRBJ2-6): KAGVTQTPRYLIKTRGQQVTLSCSPISGHRSVSWYQQTPGQGLQFLFEYFSETQRNKGNFPGRFSGRQFSNSRSEMNVSTLELGDSALYLCASSWGGTPAGANVLTFGAGSRLTVL.

The J gene is TRBJ2-5, the V gene TRBV5-1, with 8 positions matching TRBD1. Trimming took 4 bases from V and 2 from J; bases not matched to a gene: 4. CDR3 length equals 14 residues. CDR1 and CDR2 from the germline V gene are SGHRS and YFSETQ. The CDR3 nucleotides are TGCGCCAGCAGCATTTACAGGGGGCAAGAGACCCAGTACTTC. As protein: CASSIYRGQETQYF.

Only one count was recorded for this clone. The CDR3 spells CASSPPSGQGLGYEQYF. The DNA for the CDR3 is TGTGCCAGCAGCCCACCCTCTGGACAGGGGCTTGGGTACGAGCAGTACTTC. The rearrangement joins TRBV3-1 (or the pseudogene TRBV3-2) to TRBJ2-7; 9 nucleotides agree with TRBD1. With 4 bases clipped from V and 4 bases from J, the junction kept 14 bases outside the gene matches. CDR3 length: 17 amino acids. Per germline, CDR1 LGHDT and CDR2 YNNKEL (reference sequence).

V and J are TRBV9 and TRBJ1-5; no definite D call. Trimming shortened V by 0 bases and J by 8 bases, and 12 bases separated the two germline ends. The germline V gene has CDR1 SGDLS and CDR2 YYNGEE. The CDR3 contains 14 residues. CDR3: CASSVDGSAEPQHF. CDR3 coding DNA: TGTGCCAGCAGCGTAGACGGCAGCGCGGAGCCCCAGCATTTT.

The chain combines TRBV6-2 or TRBV6-3 with TRBJ2-1, with a possible D match to TRBD2 (6 bases). The CDR3 loop spans 14 amino acids. Germline loops: CDR1 MNHEY, CDR2 SVGEGT. Trimming pared 2 bases from V and 3 bases from J, leaving 8 bases between. The CDR3 DNA reads as TGTGCCAGCAGTTACGGGGAGGACTACAATGAGCAGTTCTTC. As protein: CASSYGEDYNEQFF.

The chain joins TRBV30 to TRBJ2-3, with 12 bases that match TRBD1. Germline lookup yields CDR1 GTSNPN and CDR2 SVGIG (reference sequence). J gave up 4 bases and V 0 bases, and 8 bases lay outside the gene matches. The CDR3 totals 17 residues. CDR3 in DNA: TGTGCCTGGAGTGTACTAGCGGGACAGGGGGCCTCAGATACGCAGTATTTT. Its protein product is CAWSVLAGQGASDTQYF.

This sequence joins TRBV9 and TRBJ1-3; D uncertain. This CDR3 has 14 residues. The germline CDR1 and CDR2 sequences are SGDLS and YYNGEE. Deletions cut 0 bases from V and 0 bases from J, with 4 bases between. The chain's CDR3 is CASSVGISGNTIYF. As DNA, the CDR3 is TGTGCCAGCAGCGTAGGGATCTCTGGAAACACCATATATTTT.